Included here is one TCR beta chain sequence, with context. Its antigen has not been determined. Base qualities are not at hand, and no much larger clone is one base apart. Library method: the immunoSEQ multiplex PCR assay. RNA was extracted from all samples and reverse transcribed into cDNA, which served as template for TCR sequencing. SuperScript III was used to make first-strand cDNA, primed with a 2:1 mix of oligo-dT and random hexamers. Amplification bias was assessed with a synthetic immune receptor repertoire, and residual bias was removed computationally. The authors' analysis ran thus. Raw reads were preprocessed to remove errors, and CDR3 was defined by IMGT conventions from the conserved cysteine to phenylalanine. Clonality was computed as 1 minus the Shannon entropy, with the entropy normalized by log2 of the number of productive unique TCRs. CD4 or CD8 identity of scalp clones was inferred by cross-referencing scalp TCRbeta sequences with sorted blood CD4 and CD8 repertoires. This is the immuneACCESS table as TCRdb keeps it, with only in-frame sequences that have V and J called. A part of the clones is gone; compared with another copy, unresolved V genes explain less than half, and the rest is unexplained. V and J calls and clone size are given by that table; D and trimming were obtained from the DNA. The sample table shows around 150,000 clones, and around 57% are seen once. About 4.3% of the sample comes from the top ten.

The data were obtained in a study of CD8+ T cells in alopecia areata (dated by TCRdb to the late 2010s). About the full investigation: The study used high-throughput TCRbeta sequencing to examine T cell clonal expansion in alopecia areata, in both the C3H/HeJ mouse model and human patients. Scalp tissue and sorted CD4+ and CD8+ peripheral blood T cells from patchy and totalis/universalis alopecia areata patients and from healthy controls were covered by human TCRbeta sequencing. Scalp clonality was compared among normal scalp (n=4), patchy alopecia areata scalp (n=8), and alopecia totalis/universalis scalp (n=8). The RNA source kit depended on sample type: the PAXgene miRNA kit for fixed scalp, the miRNeasy kit for PBMCs, and the RNeasy kit for mouse skin. TCRbeta CDR3 regions were amplified by immunoSEQ multiplex PCR using 35 Vbeta forward and 13 Jbeta reverse primers.

After PBMCs were isolated by density centrifugation and stained for CD3, CD4 and CD8, a FACSAria was used to sort CD4+ and CD8+ T cells. Scalp biopsies and blood samples were obtained from unaffected controls. The research as a whole found: Shared TCR sequences between patients were less evident than in mice, which may be partly attributable to HLA diversity in the patient population. Scalp TCR repertoire analysis is complicated because resident alphabeta T cells in normal human skin are also sequenced, whereas mouse skin is dominated by gammadelta T cells. Compared with normal scalp, lesional scalp, particularly in alopecia totalis/universalis, had higher clonality and more expanded CD8+ clones, which suggests antigenic drive.

V sheds 5 bases and J sheds 7 bases, leaving 15 bases between their ends. The CDR3, from cysteine to phenylalanine, totals 14 residues. Only the CDR3 DNA stays, 42 bases, in frame from base 1. For CDR1 and CDR2, the germline V gene (reference sequence) lists LNHDA and SQIVND. This sequence was found in a human donor in good health. The rearrangement joined TRBV19 to TRBJ1-5; the D gene is unclear. The source material was CD4+ T cells sorted from blood. The CDR3 amino acid sequence is: CASSAGRGEQPQHF. The nucleotide sequence reads as follows: TGTGCCAGTAGTGCCGGTCGGGGAGAACAGCCCCAGCATTTT.